Listed here is a single T cell receptor beta chain. Its specificity is unknown. This table comes from immunoSEQ multiplex PCR, and its TCRdb copy is limited to in-frame clones, with some not included. The data contain over 200,000 clones, 70% to 90% of them singletons. V lost 4 bases to trimming and J lost 5 bases, with 18 bases between them. Germline V gives CDR1 LGHNA, CDR2 YNFKEQ. The CDR3 is 15 amino acids. This sample stems from a study of cytomegalovirus exposure and HLA in healthy donors. Study outcomes and limitations: For most TCR sequences rarity was the rule, although some public TCRs occurred in many donors. In a later analysis, first-cohort TCR clusters were found to tend to co-occur in the 120 or so validation repertoires.

What was sequenced was PBMCs. This chain connects TRBV4-2 to TRBJ2-7; D is perhaps TRBD1 (6 bases). The receptor's source is a woman younger than 35 in good health and CMV-seronegative. DNA of the CDR3: TGTGCCAGCAGCCCCTCACAGGGTGGTTGGGACGAGCAGTACTTC. Translating gives CASSPSQGGWDEQYF.